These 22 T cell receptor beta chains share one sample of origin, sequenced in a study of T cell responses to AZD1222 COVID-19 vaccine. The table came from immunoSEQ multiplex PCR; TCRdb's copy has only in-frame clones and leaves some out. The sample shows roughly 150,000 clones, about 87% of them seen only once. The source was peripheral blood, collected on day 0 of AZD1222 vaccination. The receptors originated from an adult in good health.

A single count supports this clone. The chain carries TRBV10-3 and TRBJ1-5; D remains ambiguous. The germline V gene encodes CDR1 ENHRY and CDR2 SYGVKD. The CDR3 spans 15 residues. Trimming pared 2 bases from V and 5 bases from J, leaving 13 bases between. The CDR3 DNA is TGTGCCATCAGTGAGGGAACAGTACCCGATCAGCCCCAGCATTTT. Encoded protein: CAISEGTVPDQPQHF.

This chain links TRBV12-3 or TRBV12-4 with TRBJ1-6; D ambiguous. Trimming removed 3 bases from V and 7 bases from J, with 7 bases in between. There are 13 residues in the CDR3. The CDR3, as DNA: TGTGCCAGCAGTTTGGCGGGAAATTCACCCCTCCACTTT. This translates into CASSLAGNSPLHF.

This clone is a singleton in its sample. CDR3 amino acids: CASSLRALGTTDTQYF. The CDR3 bases are TGTGCCAGCAGCTTGCGGGCTCTAGGTACAACAGATACGCAGTATTTT. The chain employs TRBV5-7 and TRBJ2-3, with no clear D. TRBV5-7 is classed as an ORF, of uncertain function. CDR3 length equals 16 residues. Trimming shortened V by 1 base and J by 3 bases, and 15 bases separated the two germline ends.

The DNA of the CDR3 is TGCAGCGTTTGGCCGGCTTTCTTT. Translated: CSVWPAFF. The chain joins TRBV29-1 to TRBJ1-1, with D hard to call. Looked up from germline, CDR1 is SQVTM and CDR2 is ANQGSEA. V lost 5 bases and J lost 11, with 6 bases in between. The CDR3 spans 8 residues.

CDR3 amino acids: CASSAGTYNEQFF. The DNA of the CDR3 is TGTGCCAGCAGCGCCGGGACCTACAATGAGCAGTTCTTC. This chain joins TRBV14 and TRBJ2-1, with a possible D match to TRBD2 (5 bases). With 5 bases removed from V and 2 bases from J, the gap between germline ends came to 7 bases. Germline assignment: CDR1 SGHDN and CDR2 FVKESK. CDR3 length: 13 amino acids. Full variable domain (missing parts from reference TRBV14 and TRBJ2-1): EAGVTQFPSHSVIEKGQTVTLRCDPISGHDNLYWYRRVMGKEIKFLLHFVKESKQDESGMPNNRFLAERTGGTYSTLKVQPAELEDSGVYFCASSAGTYNEQFFGPGTRLTVL.

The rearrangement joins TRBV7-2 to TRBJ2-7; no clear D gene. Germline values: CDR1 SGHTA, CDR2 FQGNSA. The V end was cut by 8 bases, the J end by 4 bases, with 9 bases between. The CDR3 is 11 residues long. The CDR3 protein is CASGVGYEQYF. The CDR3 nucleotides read TGTGCCAGCGGGGTCGGATACGAGCAGTACTTC.

CDR3: CASGQRLGISYEQYF. In DNA form, the CDR3 reads TGTGCCAGCGGGCAGAGGTTGGGTATCAGCTACGAGCAGTACTTC. The chain has TRBV3-1 (or the pseudogene TRBV3-2) and TRBJ2-7; D uncertain. This CDR3 is 15 amino acids long. V was trimmed by 8 bases and J by 3 bases, leaving 20 bases between them. CDR1 and CDR2 from the germline V gene are LGHDT and YNNKEL (reference sequence).

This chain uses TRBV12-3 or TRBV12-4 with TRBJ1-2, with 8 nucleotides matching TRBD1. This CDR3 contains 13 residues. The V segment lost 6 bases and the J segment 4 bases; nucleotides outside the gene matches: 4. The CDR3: CASRFGQGYGYTF. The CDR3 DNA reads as TGTGCCAGCAGATTCGGACAGGGCTATGGCTACACCTTC.

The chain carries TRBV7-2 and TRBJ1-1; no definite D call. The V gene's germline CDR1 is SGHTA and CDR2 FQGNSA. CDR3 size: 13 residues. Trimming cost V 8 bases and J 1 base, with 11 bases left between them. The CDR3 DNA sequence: TGTGCCAGCCAATCTTCCCCGAACACTGAAGCTTTCTTT. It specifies CASQSSPNTEAFF.

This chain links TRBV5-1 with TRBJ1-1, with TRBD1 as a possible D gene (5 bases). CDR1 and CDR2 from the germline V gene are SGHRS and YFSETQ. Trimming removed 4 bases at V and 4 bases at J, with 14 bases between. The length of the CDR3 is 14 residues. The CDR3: CASSQTWGGTEAFF. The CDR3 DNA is TGCGCCAGCAGCCAAACATGGGGGGGCACTGAAGCTTTCTTT.

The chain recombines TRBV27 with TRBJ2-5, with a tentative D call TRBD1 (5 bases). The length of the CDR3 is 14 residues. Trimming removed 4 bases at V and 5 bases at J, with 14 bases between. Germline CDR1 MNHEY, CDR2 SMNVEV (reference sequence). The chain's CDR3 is CASSSQGFVETQYF. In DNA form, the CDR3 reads TGTGCCAGCAGTTCGCAGGGCTTTGTGGAGACCCAGTACTTC.

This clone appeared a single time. As DNA, the CDR3 is TGTGCCAGCAGCCAGCCCGGGGCTAGCGGGAACCACGAGCAGTACTTC. Residues: CASSQPGASGNHEQYF. The genes are TRBV14 and TRBJ2-7, with TRBD2 matching over 9 bases. After removal of 3 bases from V and 5 bases from J, the junction contained 11 bases not matched to a gene. The CDR3 loop spans 16 amino acids. Germline CDR1 reads SGHDN; CDR2 reads FVKESK.

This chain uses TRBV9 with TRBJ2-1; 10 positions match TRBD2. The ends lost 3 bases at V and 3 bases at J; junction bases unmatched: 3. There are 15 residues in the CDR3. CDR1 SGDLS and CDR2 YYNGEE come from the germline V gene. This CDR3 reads CASSASGSVYNEQFF. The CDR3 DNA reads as TGTGCCAGCAGCGCTAGCGGGAGTGTCTACAATGAGCAGTTCTTC.

Here the CDR3 DNA reads TGTGCCAGTAGTCCCATGGGACACGAGCAGTACTTC. Its translation is CASSPMGHEQYF. The chain uses TRBV19 and TRBJ2-7; tentatively, D is TRBD1 or TRBD2 (5 bases each). Germline V gene lookup returns CDR1 LNHDA and CDR2 SQIVND (reference sequence). Trimming took 5 bases from V and 5 from J, leaving 10 bases between them. The CDR3 loop spans 12 amino acids.

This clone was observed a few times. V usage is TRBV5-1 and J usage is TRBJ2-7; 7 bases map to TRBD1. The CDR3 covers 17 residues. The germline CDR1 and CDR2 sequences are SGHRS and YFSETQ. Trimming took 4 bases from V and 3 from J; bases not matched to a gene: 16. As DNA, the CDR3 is TGCGCCAGCAGCCCAAGCCCGGGACAGATGTTTCTCTACGAGCAGTACTTC. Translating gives CASSPSPGQMFLYEQYF.

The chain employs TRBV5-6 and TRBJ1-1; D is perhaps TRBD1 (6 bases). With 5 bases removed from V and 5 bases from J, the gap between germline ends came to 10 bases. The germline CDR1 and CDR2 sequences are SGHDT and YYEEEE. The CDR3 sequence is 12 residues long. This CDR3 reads CASRGTGTEAFF. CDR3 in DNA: TGTGCCAGCAGGGGAACAGGGACTGAAGCTTTCTTT.

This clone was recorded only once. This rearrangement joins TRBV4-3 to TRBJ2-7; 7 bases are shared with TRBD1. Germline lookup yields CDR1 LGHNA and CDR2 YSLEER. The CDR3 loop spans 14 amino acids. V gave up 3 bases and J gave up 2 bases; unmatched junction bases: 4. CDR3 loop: CASSHRDSTYEQYF. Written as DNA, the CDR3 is TGCGCCAGCAGCCACAGGGACAGCACCTACGAGCAGTACTTC.

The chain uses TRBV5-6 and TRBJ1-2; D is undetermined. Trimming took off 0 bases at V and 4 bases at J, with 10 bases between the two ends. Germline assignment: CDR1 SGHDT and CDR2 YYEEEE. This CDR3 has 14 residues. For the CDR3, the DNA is TGTGCCAGCAGCTTGGGACGTATCACCTATGGCTACACCTTC. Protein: CASSLGRITYGYTF.

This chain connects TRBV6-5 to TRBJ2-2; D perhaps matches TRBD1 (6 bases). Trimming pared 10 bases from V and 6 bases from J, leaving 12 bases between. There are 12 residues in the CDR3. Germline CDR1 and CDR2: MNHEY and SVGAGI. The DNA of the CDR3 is TGTGCCACCGAGGGGGTGGCCGGGGAGCTGTTTTTT. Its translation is CATEGVAGELFF.

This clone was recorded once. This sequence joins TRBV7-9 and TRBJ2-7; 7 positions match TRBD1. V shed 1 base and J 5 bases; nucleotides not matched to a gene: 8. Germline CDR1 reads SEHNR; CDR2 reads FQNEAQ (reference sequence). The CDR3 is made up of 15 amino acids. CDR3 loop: CASSLGRTGADEQYF. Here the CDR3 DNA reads TGTGCCAGCAGCTTAGGGAGGACAGGCGCCGACGAGCAGTACTTC.

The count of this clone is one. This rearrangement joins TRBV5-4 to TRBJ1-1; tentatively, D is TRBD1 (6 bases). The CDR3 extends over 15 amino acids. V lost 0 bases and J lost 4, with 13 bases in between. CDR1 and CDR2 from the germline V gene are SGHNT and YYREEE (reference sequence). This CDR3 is CASSLEGGGVTEAFF. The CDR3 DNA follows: TGTGCCAGCAGCTTGGAGGGGGGAGGGGTCACTGAAGCTTTCTTT.

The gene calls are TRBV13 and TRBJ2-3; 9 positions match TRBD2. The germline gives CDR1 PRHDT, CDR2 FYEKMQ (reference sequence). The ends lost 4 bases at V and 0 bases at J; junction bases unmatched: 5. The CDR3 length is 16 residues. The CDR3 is CASSSPSGGSTDTQYF. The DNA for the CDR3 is TGTGCCAGCAGCTCACCGAGCGGGGGGAGCACAGATACGCAGTATTTT.